The TCR beta chain described here comes from a study of cytomegalovirus exposure and HLA in healthy donors. Overall study findings and caveats: Using a false discovery rate of 0.05, a later analysis showed that 15,000 to 20,000 TCR beta sequences were associated with HLA alleles. In terms of immune exposure information, only CMV serostatus was available.

Germline CDR1 and CDR2: DFQATT and SNEGSKA (reference sequence). The ends were cut back, 2 bases at V and 4 bases at J, with 2 bases in the middle. The CDR3 loop spans 10 amino acids. Note on this clone: The antigen remains undetermined.

A multiplex PCR was run with 60 Vbeta primers and 13 Jbeta primers. This table comes from immunoSEQ multiplex PCR, and its TCRdb copy is limited to in-frame clones, with some not included. The data contain around 120,000 clones, about three quarters of them singletons. This chain joins TRBV20-1 and TRBJ2-5; D uncertain. The sequence was collected from a woman aged 40 to 50 in good health and CMV-seropositive. Sequenced input: PBMCs. CDR3 in amino acids: CSARLETQYF. The CDR3 DNA follows: TGCAGTGCTAGACTAGAGACCCAGTACTTC.